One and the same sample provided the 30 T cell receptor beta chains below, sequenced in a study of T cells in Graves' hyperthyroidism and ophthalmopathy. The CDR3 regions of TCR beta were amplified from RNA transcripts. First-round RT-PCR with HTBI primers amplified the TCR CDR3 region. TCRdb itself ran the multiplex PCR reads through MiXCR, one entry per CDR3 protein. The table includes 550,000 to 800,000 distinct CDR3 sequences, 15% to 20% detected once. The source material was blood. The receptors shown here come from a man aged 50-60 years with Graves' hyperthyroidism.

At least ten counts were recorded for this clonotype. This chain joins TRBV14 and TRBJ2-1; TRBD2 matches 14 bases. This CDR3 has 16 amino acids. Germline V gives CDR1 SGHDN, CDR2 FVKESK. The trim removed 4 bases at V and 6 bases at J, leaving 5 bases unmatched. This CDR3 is CASSPTSGRAANEQFF. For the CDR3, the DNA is TGTGCCAGCAGCCCGACTAGCGGGAGGGCCGCCAATGAGCAGTTCTTC.

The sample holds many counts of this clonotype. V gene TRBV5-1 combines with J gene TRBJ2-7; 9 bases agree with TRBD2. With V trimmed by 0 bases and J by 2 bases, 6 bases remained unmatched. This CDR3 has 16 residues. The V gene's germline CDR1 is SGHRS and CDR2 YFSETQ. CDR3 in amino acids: CASSLVSGGKTYEQYF. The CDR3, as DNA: TGCGCCAGCAGCTTGGTTAGCGGGGGTAAAACCTACGAGCAGTACTTC.

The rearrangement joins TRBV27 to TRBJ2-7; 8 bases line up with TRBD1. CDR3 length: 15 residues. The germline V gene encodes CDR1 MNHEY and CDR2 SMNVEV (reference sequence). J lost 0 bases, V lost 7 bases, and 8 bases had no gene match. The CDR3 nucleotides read TGTGCCAGCAAAACGACAGGGGTCTTCTCCTACGAGCAGTACTTC. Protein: CASKTTGVFSYEQYF.

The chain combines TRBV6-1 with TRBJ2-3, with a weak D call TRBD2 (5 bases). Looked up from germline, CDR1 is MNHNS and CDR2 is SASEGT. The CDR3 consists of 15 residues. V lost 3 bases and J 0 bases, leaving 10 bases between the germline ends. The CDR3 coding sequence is TGTGCCAGCAGTGATGACGGGATTAGCACAGATACGCAGTATTTT. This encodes CASSDDGISTDTQYF.

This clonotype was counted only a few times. The chain's CDR3 is CASSLPGLAGENTGELFF. For the CDR3, the DNA is TGTGCCAGCAGTTTACCGGGACTAGCGGGAGAAAACACCGGGGAGCTGTTTTTT. The chain carries TRBV28 and TRBJ2-2, with 14 nucleotides matching TRBD2. Germline trimming cut 2 bases from V and 2 bases from J; bases unmatched to any gene: 4. The germline gives CDR1 MDHEN, CDR2 SYDVKM. The CDR3 runs 18 residues.

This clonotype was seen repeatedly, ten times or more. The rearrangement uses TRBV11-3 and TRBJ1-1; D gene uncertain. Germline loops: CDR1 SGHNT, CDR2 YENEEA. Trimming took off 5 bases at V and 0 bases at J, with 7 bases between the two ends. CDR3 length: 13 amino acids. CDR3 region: CASSNTMNTEAFF. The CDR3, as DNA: TGTGCCAGCAGCAACACAATGAACACTGAAGCTTTCTTT.

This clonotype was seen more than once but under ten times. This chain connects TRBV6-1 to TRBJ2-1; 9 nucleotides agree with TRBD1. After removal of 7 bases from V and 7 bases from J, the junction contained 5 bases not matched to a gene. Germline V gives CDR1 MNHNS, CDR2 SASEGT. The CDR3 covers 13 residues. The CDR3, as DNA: TGTGCCAGCACGATGGGACAGGGTAATGAGCAGTTCTTC. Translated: CASTMGQGNEQFF.

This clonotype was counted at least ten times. The CDR3 bases are TGTGCCTGGACCCACCCGGGACAGGGGACTTACGAGCAGTACTTC. Its translation: CAWTHPGQGTYEQYF. The chain recombines TRBV30 with TRBJ2-7; 10 bases fit TRBD1. The CDR3 has 15 residues. V lost 4 bases and J lost 4; bases outside the gene matches: 10. Per germline, CDR1 GTSNPN and CDR2 SVGIG (reference sequence).

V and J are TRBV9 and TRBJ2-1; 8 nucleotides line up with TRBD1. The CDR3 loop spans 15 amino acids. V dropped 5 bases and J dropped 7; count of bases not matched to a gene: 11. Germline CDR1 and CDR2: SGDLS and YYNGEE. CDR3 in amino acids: CASRTDPGGRNEQFF. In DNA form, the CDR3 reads TGTGCCAGCAGGACGGACCCAGGGGGCCGTAATGAGCAGTTCTTC.

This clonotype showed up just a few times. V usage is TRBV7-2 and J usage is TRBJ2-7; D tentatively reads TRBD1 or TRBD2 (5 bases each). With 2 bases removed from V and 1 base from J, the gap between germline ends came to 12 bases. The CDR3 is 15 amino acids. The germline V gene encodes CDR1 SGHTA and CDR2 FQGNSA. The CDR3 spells CASSLQPGRSYEQYF. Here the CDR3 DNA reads TGTGCCAGCAGCTTACAACCGGGACGGTCCTACGAGCAGTACTTC.

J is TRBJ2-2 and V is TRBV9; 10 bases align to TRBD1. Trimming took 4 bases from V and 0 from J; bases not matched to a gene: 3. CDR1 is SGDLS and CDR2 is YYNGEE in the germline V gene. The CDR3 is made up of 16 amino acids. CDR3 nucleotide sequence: TGTGCCAGCAGCTCGGGACAGGGGCCGAACACCGGGGAGCTGTTTTTT. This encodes CASSSGQGPNTGELFF.

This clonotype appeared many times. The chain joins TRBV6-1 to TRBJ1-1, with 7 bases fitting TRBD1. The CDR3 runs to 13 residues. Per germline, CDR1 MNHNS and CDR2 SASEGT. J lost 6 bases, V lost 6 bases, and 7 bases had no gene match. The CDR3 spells CASSRRQGAEAFF. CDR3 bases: TGTGCCAGCAGCCGGAGACAGGGCGCTGAAGCTTTCTTT.

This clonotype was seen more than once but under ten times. The CDR3 DNA follows: TGTGCCAGCAGCCGTCTGGGGGGGCTAGAGCAGTACTTC. Its translation is CASSRLGGLEQYF. The V gene is TRBV7-3, the J gene TRBJ2-7; D is perhaps TRBD2 (7 bases). Trimming took off 5 bases at V and 7 bases at J, with 15 bases between the two ends. Germline V gene data show CDR1 as SGHTA and CDR2 as FQGTGA. The length of the CDR3 is 13 residues. Full variable domain (rest looked up from reference TRBV7-3 and TRBJ2-7): GAGVSQTPSNKVTEKGKYVELRCDPISGHTALYWYRQSLGQGPEFLIYFQGTGAADDSGLPNDRFFAVRPEGSVSTLKIQRTERGDSAVYLCASSRLGGLEQYFGPGTRLTVT.

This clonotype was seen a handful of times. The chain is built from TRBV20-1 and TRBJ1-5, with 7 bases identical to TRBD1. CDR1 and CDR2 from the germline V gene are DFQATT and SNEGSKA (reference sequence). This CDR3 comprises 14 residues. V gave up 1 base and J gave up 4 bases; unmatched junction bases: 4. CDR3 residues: CSARVGTVNQPQHF. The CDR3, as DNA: TGCAGTGCTAGAGTAGGGACAGTTAATCAGCCCCAGCATTTT.

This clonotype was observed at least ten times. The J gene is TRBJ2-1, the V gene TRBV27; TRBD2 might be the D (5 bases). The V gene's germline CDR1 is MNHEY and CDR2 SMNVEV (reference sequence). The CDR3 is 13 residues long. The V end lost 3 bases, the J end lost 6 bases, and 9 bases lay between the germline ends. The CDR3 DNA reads TGTGCCAGCAGTTTCGGGGTGGTCAATGAGCAGTTCTTC. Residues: CASSFGVVNEQFF.

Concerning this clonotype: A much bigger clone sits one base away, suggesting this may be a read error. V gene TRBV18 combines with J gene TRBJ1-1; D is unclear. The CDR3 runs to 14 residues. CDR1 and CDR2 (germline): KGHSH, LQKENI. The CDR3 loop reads CATSQGQMNTEAFF. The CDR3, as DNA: TGTGCCACCTCACAAGGGCAGATGAACACTGAAGCTTTCTTT.

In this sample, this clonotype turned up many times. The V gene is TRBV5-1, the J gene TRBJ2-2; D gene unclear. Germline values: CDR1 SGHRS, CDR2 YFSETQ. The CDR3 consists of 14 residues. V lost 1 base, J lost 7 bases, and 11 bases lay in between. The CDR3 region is CASSLQELSGELFF. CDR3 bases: TGCGCCAGCAGCTTGCAGGAGTTGAGCGGGGAGCTGTTTTTT.

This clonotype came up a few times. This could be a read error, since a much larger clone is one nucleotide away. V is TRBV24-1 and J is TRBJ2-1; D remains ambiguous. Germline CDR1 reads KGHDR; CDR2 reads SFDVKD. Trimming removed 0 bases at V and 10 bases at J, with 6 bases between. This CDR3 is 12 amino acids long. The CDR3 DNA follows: TGTGCCACCAGTGATTTGCAGGAGGAGCAGTTCTTC. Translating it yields CATSDLQEEQFF.

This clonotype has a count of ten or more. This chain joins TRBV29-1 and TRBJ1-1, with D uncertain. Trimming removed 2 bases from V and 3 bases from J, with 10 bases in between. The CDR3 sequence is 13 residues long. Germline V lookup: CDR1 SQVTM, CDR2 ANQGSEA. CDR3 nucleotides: TGCAGCGTTGAAAGAAGGTCGTACACTGAAGCTTTCTTT. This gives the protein CSVERRSYTEAFF.

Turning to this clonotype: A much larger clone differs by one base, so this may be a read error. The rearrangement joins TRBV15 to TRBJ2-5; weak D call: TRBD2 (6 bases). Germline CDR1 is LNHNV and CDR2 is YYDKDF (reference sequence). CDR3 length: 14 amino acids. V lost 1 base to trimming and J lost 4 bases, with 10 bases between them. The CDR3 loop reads CATSRGGGRETQYF. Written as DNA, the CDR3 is TGTGCCACCAGCAGAGGGGGAGGACGAGAGACCCAGTACTTC.

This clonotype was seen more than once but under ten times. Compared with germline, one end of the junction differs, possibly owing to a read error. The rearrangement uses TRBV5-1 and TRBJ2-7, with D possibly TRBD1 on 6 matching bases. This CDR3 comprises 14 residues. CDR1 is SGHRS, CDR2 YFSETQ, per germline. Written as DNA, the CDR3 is TGCGCCAGCACCATTGGTGGGGGCTCCTCCGAGCAGTACTTC. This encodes CASTIGGGSSEQYF. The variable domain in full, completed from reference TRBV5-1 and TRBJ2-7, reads KAGVTQTPRYLIKTRGQQVTLSCSPISGHRSVSWYQQTPGQGLQFLFEYFSETQRNKGNFPGRFSGRQFSNSRSEMNVSTLELGDSALYLCASTIGGGSSEQYFGPGTRLTVT.

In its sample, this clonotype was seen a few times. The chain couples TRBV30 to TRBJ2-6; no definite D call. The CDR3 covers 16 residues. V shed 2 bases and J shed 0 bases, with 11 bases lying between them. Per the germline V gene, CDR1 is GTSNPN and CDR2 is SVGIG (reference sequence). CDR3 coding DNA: TGTGCCTGGAGTCTTTGGACCGCCTCTGGGGCCAACGTCCTGACTTTC. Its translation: CAWSLWTASGANVLTF. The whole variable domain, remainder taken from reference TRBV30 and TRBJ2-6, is SQTIHQWPATLVQPVGSPLSLECTVEGTSNPNLYWYRQAAGRGLQLLFYSVGIGQISSEVPQNLSASRPQDRQFILSSKKLLLSDSGFYLCAWSLWTASGANVLTFGAGSRLTVL.

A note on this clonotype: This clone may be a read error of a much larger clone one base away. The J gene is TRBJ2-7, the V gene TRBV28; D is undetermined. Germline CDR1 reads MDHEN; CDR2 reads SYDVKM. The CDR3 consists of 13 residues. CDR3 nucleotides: TGTGCCAGCAGTTTAGGTAACGGCTACGGGCAGTACTTC. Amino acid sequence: CASSLGNGYGQYF.

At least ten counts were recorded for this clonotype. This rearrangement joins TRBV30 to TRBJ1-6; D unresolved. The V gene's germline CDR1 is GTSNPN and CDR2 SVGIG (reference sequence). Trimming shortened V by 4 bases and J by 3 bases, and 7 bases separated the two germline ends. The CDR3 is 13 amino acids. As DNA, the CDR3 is TGTGCCTGGAACAAGAACTATAATTCACCCCTCCACTTT. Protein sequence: CAWNKNYNSPLHF.

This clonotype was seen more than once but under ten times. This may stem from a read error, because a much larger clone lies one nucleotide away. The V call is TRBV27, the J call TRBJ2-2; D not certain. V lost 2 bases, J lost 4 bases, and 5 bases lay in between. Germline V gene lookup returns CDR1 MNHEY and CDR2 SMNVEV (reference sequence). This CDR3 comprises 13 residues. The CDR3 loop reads CASSLLFTGELFF. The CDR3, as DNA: TGTGCCAGCAGTTTACTGTTCACCGGGGAGCTGTTTTTT.

This CDR3 reads CASSRGLVGFNEKLFF. The CDR3 DNA reads TGTGCCAGCAGCCGCGGTCTGGTGGGATTTAATGAAAAACTGTTTTTT. This rearrangement joins TRBV7-8 to TRBJ1-4; D is uncertain. CDR3 length equals 16 residues. The V and J ends lost 5 bases and 4 bases respectively, with 17 bases between them. Looked up from germline, CDR1 is SGHVS and CDR2 is FQNEAQ.

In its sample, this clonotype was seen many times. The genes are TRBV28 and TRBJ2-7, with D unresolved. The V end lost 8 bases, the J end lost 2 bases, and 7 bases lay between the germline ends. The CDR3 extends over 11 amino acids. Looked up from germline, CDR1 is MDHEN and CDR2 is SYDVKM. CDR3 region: CASGPTYEQYF. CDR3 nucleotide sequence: TGTGCCAGCGGGCCGACCTACGAGCAGTACTTC. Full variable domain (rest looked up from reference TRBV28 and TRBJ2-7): DVKVTQSSRYLVKRTGEKVFLECVQDMDHENMFWYRQDPGLGLRLIYFSYDVKMKEKGDIPEGYSVSREKKERFSLILESASTNQTSMYLCASGPTYEQYFGPGTRLTVT.

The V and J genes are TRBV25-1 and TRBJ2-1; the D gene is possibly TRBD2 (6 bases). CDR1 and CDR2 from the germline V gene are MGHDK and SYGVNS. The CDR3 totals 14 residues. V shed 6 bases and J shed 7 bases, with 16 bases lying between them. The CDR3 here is CASRERVGRNEQFF. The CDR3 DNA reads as TGTGCCAGCAGGGAGCGGGTAGGGAGGAATGAGCAGTTCTTC.

The CDR3 reads CSVNDLEGGGETQYF. As DNA, the CDR3 is TGCAGCGTTAACGACCTGGAGGGAGGAGGGGAGACCCAGTACTTC. The rearrangement joins TRBV29-1 to TRBJ2-5; D might be TRBD2 (6 bases). Germline CDR1 SQVTM, CDR2 ANQGSEA. V lost 5 bases and J lost 5, with 21 bases in between. The length of the CDR3 is 15 residues.

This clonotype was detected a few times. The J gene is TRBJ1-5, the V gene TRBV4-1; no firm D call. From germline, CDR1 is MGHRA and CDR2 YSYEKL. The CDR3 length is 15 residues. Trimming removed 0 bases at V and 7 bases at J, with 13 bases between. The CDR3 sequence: CASSQDTGKGQPQHF. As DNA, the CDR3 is TGCGCCAGCAGCCAAGATACGGGGAAAGGGCAGCCCCAGCATTTT.